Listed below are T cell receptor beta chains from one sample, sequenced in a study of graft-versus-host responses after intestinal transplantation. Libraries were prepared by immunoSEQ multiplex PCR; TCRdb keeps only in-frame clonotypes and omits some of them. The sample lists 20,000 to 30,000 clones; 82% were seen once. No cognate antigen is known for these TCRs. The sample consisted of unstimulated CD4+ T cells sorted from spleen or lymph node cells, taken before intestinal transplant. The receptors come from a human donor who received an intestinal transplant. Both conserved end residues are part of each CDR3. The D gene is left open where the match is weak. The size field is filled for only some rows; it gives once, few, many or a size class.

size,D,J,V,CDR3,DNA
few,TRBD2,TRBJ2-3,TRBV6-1,CASSVTSGGDWDTQYF,TGTGCCAGCAGTGTAACTAGCGGGGGGGATTGGGATACGCAGTATTTT
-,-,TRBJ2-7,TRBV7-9,CASSLAKSGYEQYF,TGTGCCAGCAGCTTAGCGAAAAGTGGATACGAGCAGTACTTC
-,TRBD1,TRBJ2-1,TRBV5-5,CASSTGTLGTGYNEQFF,TGTGCCAGCAGCACGGGTACCCTGGGGACAGGCTACAATGAGCAGTTCTTC
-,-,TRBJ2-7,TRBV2,CASRTDRNSYEQYF,TGTGCCAGCAGGACGGACAGAAACTCCTACGAGCAGTACTTC
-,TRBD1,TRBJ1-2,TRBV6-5,CASSYPPGQDGYTF,TGTGCCAGCAGTTACCCTCCGGGACAGGACGGCTACACCTTC
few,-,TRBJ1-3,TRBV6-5,CASSYLSPGNTIYF,TGTGCCAGCAGTTATCTCTCTCCTGGAAACACCATATATTTT
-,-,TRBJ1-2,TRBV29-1,CSVRGGNYGYTF,TGCAGCGTGAGGGGGGGTAACTATGGCTACACCTTC
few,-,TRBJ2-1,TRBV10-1,CASNEQFF,TGCGCCAGCAATGAGCAGTTCTTC
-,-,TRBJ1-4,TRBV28,CASSFPIDEKLFF,TGTGCCAGCAGTTTCCCCATAGACGAAAAACTGTTTTTT
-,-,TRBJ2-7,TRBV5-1,CASSLEGLALAYEQYF,TGCGCCAGCAGCTTGGAAGGGCTTGCGTTGGCCTACGAGCAGTACTTC
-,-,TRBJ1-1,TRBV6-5,CASSEASWVEAFF,TGTGCCAGCAGTGAAGCTAGTTGGGTTGAAGCTTTCTTT
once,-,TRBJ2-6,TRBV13,CASSMLGANVLTF,TGTGCCAGCAGCATGCTTGGGGCCAACGTCCTGACTTTC
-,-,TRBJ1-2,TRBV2,CASSLGLSRGYGYTF,TGTGCCAGCAGTCTTGGACTCTCCCGGGGCTATGGCTACACCTTC
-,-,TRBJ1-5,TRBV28,CASSSGQSNQPQHF,TGTGCCAGCAGCAGCGGACAGAGCAATCAGCCCCAGCATTTT
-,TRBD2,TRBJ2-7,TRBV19,CASSIGTSASYEQYF,TGTGCCAGTAGTATAGGGACTAGCGCCTCCTACGAGCAGTACTTC
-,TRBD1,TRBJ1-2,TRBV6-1,CASSQTNTGGNGYTF,TGTGCCAGCAGTCAAACAAATACAGGGGGTAATGGCTACACCTTC
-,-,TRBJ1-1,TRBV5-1,CASSLVLGNTEAFF,TGCGCCAGCAGCTTGGTTCTAGGGAACACTGAAGCTTTCTTT
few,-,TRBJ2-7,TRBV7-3,CASSPRVGGPIHEQYF,TGTGCCAGCAGCCCCAGGGTCGGGGGGCCGATCCACGAGCAGTACTTC
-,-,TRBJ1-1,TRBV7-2,CASSLVGNTEAFF,TGTGCCAGCAGCTTAGTTGGGAACACTGAAGCTTTCTTT
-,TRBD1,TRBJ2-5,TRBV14,CASSQITGTGETQYF,TGTGCCAGCAGTCAAATTACCGGGACAGGGGAGACCCAGTACTTC
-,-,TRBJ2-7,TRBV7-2,CASSSRAGASSYEQYF,TGTGCCAGCAGCTCAAGGGCAGGGGCAAGCTCCTACGAGCAGTACTTC
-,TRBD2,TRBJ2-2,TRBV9,CASSVRGGTGELFF,TGTGCCAGCAGCGTGCGGGGGGGCACCGGGGAGCTGTTTTTT
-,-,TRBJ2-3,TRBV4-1,CASSLNHGGDTQYF,TGCGCCAGCAGCTTGAATCACGGTGGAGATACGCAGTATTTT
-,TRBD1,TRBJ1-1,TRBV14,CASSRTGMNTEAFF,TGTGCCAGCAGTCGGACAGGGATGAACACTGAAGCTTTCTTT
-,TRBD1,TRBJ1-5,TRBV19,CASLGQGNQPQHF,TGTGCCAGTCTTGGACAGGGCAATCAGCCCCAGCATTTT
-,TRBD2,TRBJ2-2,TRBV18,CASSNGLAGANGGELFF,TGTGCCAGCTCAAATGGACTAGCGGGAGCGAACGGCGGGGAGCTGTTTTTT
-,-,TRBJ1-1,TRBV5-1,CASSLAPGLNTEAFF,TGCGCCAGCAGCTTGGCCCCAGGTTTGAACACTGAAGCTTTCTTT
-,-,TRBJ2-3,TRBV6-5,CASSYRGSPPDTQYF,TGTGCCAGCAGTTACAGGGGGAGCCCTCCCGATACGCAGTATTTT
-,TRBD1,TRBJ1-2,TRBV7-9,CASSLEDRGYTF,TGTGCCAGCAGCTTAGAGGACAGGGGCTACACCTTC
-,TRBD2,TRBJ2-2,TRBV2,CATQRGGVGELFF,TGTGCCACCCAGCGGGGAGGCGTGGGGGAGCTGTTTTTT
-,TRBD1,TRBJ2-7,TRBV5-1,CASSVTGTGFYEQYF,TGCGCCAGCAGCGTCACCGGGACAGGGTTCTACGAGCAGTACTTC
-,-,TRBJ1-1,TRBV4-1,CASSPAEDTEAFF,TGCGCCAGCAGCCCTGCCGAGGACACTGAAGCTTTCTTT
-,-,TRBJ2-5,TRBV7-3,CASSLIGGRRETQYF,TGTGCCAGCAGCTTAATCGGGGGGCGCAGAGAGACCCAGTACTTC
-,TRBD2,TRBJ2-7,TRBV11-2,CASSLVGSGISYEQYF,TGTGCCAGCAGCTTAGTTGGTAGCGGGATCTCCTACGAGCAGTACTTC
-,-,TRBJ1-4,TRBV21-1,CASRYTRGYEKLFF,TGTGCCAGCAGGTACACACGGGGGTATGAAAAACTGTTTTTT
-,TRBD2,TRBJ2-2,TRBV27,CASSLWTSGGTGELFF,TGTGCCAGCAGTTTATGGACTAGCGGGGGCACCGGGGAGCTGTTTTTT
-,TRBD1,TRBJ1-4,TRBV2,CASSPTGGREKLFF,TGTGCCAGCAGCCCGACAGGGGGCCGAGAAAAACTGTTTTTT
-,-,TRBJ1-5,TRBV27,CAWDQPQHF,TGTGCCTGGGATCAGCCCCAGCATTTT
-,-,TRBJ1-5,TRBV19,CASSIHGNQPQHF,TGTGCCAGTAGTATACATGGGAATCAGCCCCAGCATTTT
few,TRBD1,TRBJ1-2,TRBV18,CASSPGTGNALAGYTF,TGTGCCAGCTCACCAGGGACAGGGAACGCGCTGGCTGGCTACACCTTC
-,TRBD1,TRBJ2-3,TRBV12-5,CASGLGQGMADTQYF,TGTGCTAGTGGTTTGGGACAGGGGATGGCAGATACGCAGTATTTT
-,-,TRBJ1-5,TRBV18,CASSPGGGNQPQHF,TGTGCCAGCTCACCAGGGGGCGGCAATCAGCCCCAGCATTTT
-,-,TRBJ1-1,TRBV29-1,CSVVRGSEAFF,TGCAGCGTCGTTAGGGGAAGCGAAGCTTTCTTT